Detailed here is one T cell receptor (beta chain). This sample is drawn from a study of cytomegalovirus exposure and HLA in healthy donors. The protocol was immunoSEQ multiplex PCR, while the TCRdb copy is restricted to in-frame clones and leaves out a portion. The sample records about 110,000 clones, roughly 84% being singletons. The CDR3 is 13 residues long. Germline V CDR1 and CDR2: LNHDA, SQIVND (reference sequence). V dropped 6 bases and J dropped 4 bases, with 10 bases sitting between them. The origin of this receptor is a woman under 30 in good health and CMV-seronegative. The chain carries TRBV19 and TRBJ1-5; D may be TRBD1 (5 bases). Sequencing input: PBMCs. The CDR3 DNA reads as TGTGCCAGTAGCGACAGTTGGAATCAGCCCCAGCATTTT. This encodes CASSDSWNQPQHF.